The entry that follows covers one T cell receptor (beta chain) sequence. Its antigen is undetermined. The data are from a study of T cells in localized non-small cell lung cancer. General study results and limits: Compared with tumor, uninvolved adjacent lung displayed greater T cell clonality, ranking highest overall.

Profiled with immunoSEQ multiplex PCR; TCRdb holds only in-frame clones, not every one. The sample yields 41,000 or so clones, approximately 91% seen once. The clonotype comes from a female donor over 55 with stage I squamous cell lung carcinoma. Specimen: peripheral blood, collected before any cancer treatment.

The CDR3 is CASSLEGRGGETQYF. The CDR3, as DNA: TGCGCCAGCAGCCTTGAAGGAAGGGGGGGAGAGACCCAGTACTTC. This chain connects TRBV4-1 to TRBJ2-5; D is possibly TRBD2 (7 bases). V was clipped by 4 bases and J by 4 bases, with 16 bases between them. CDR3 length equals 15 residues. Per germline, CDR1 MGHRA and CDR2 YSYEKL.